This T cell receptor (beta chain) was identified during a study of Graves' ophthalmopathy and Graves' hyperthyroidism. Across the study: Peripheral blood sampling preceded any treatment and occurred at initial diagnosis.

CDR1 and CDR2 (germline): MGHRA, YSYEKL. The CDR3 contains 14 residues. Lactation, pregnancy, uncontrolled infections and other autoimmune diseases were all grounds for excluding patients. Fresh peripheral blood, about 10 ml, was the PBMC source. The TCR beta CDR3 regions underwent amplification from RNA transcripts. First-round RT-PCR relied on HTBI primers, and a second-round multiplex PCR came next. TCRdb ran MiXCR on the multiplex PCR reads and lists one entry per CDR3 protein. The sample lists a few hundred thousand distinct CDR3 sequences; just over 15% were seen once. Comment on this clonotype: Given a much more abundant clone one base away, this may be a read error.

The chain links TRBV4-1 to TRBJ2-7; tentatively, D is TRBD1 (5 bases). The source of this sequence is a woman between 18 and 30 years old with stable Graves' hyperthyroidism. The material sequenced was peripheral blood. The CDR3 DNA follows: TGCGCCAGCAGCCAAGGCGACAGCCCCTACGAGCAGGACTTC. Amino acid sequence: CASSQGDSPYEQDF.